The sample holds a few counts of the clone carrying this T cell receptor beta chain. Its antigen is as yet unknown. Trimming pared 2 bases from V and 4 bases from J, leaving 12 bases between. CDR1 is SGHNT, CDR2 YYREEE, per germline (reference sequence). The CDR3 is 14 residues long. Arm-PCR of CDR3 regions and iRepertoire HTBI primers were the basis on which TCR beta libraries were built. Using its own MiXCR run on the multiplex PCR reads, TCRdb lists one record per CDR3 protein. The sample has more than 350,000 distinct CDR3 sequences, 21% seen once. Time point reported: persistent/refractory GD, antithyroid drugs over 5 years with positive TRAb. The TCR library was prepared using RNA isolated from PBMCs. The source of the sample is a study of regulatory T cells in long-lasting Graves disease. General observations from the study: The work looked only at peripheral blood and did not look at thyroid tissue. TCR diversity was lower in persistent Graves' patients than in newly diagnosed ones.

The sequence was collected from a female donor with Graves disease. Material: peripheral blood mononuclear cells (PBMCs), obtained when the disease was refractory, from a patient treated with antithyroid drugs. This rearrangement joins TRBV5-4 to TRBJ1-2; the D is unclear. The CDR3 loop reads CASSFPQDPYGYTF. The CDR3 bases are TGTGCCAGCAGCTTCCCTCAGGACCCCTATGGCTACACCTTC. Variable domain in full (rest from reference TRBV5-4 and TRBJ1-2): ETGVTQSPTHLIKTRGQQVTLRCSSQSGHNTVSWYQQALGQGPQFIFQYYREEENGRGNFPPRFSGLQFPNYSSELNVNALELDDSALYLCASSFPQDPYGYTFGSGTRLTVV.